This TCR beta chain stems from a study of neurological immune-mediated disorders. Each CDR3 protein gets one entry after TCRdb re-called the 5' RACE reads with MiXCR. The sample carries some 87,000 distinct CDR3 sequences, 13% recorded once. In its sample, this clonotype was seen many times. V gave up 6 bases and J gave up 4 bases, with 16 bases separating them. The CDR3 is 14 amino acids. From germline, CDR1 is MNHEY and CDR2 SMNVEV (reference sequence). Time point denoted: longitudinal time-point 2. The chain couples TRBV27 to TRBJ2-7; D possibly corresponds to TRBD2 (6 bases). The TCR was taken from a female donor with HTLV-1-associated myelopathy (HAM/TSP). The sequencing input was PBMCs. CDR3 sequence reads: CASSPGTGPYEQYF. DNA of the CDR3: TGTGCCAGCAGCCCCGGGACTGGGCCGTACGAGCAGTACTTC.